The text below deals with one T cell receptor (beta chain). What it binds is not known. This sample stems from a study of Ad26.COV2.S vaccination and SARS-CoV-2 variants. In the study overall: Donor was one of the participants in the Ad26.COV2.S arm of the COV1001 trial. The study gave Ad26.COV2.S intramuscularly, once or twice 56 days apart.

As to treatment: 15 to 20 received Ad26.COV2.S at low or high dose, single or two shots; roughly five received placebo; per-sample allocation not given. Repertoires come from day 63 after the first vaccine or placebo injection. Findings of the study overall: Whether participants received vaccine or placebo, their non-spike TCR breadth was similar. The TCR breadth and depth analyses may have understated or missed part of the total T cell responses.

This table comes from immunoSEQ multiplex PCR, and its TCRdb copy is limited to in-frame clones, with some not included. The sample has a few hundred thousand clones; roughly 90% are singletons. CDR3 size: 19 residues. The V gene's germline CDR1 is SGDLS and CDR2 YYNGEE. V was pared by 2 bases and J by 3 bases, with 10 bases of the junction left unmatched. The material sequenced was peripheral blood, taken in a trial of Ad26.COV2.S vaccine versus placebo. The TCR comes from a person between 18 and 59 years old who received the Ad26.COV2.S COVID-19 vaccine or a placebo. The chain links TRBV9 to TRBJ2-3, with 15 positions matching TRBD2. The CDR3 spells CASSVTGLAGGPLTDTQYF. The CDR3 DNA follows: TGTGCCAGCAGCGTGACAGGACTAGCGGGGGGGCCGTTGACAGATACGCAGTATTTT.